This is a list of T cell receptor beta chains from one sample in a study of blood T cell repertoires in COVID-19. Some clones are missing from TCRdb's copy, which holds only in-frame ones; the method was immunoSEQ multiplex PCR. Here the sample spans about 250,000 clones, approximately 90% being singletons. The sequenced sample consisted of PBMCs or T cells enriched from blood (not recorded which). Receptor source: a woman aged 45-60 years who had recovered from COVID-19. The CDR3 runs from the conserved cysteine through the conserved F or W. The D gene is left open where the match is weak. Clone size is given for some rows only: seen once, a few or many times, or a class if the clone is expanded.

CDR3: CSASIPTGAFF; DNA: TGCAGTGCTAGTATTCCTACGGGAGCTTTCTTT; D: NA; size: once; J: TRBJ1-1; V: TRBV20-1
CDR3: CASSPLGQGKETQYF; DNA: TGTGCCAGCAGTCCCCTGGGACAGGGGAAAGAGACCCAGTACTTC; D: TRBD1; size: NA; J: TRBJ2-5; V: TRBV27
CDR3: CASSQDLLAGGSGANVLTF; DNA: TGCGCCAGCAGCCAAGATCTACTAGCGGGAGGTTCTGGGGCCAACGTCCTGACTTTC; D: TRBD2; size: few; J: TRBJ2-6; V: TRBV4-3
CDR3: CASSSYRDQPQHF; DNA: TGTGCCAGCAGCTCCTACAGGGATCAGCCCCAGCATTTT; D: NA; size: few; J: TRBJ1-5; V: TRBV7-2
CDR3: CATSDRDRGFKYF; DNA: TGTGCCACCAGTGACCGGGACAGGGGTTTCAAGTACTTC; D: TRBD1; size: NA; J: TRBJ2-7; V: TRBV24-1
CDR3: CASRSGQGVTEAFF; DNA: TGTGCCAGCAGATCTGGACAGGGCGTCACTGAAGCTTTCTTT; D: TRBD1; size: NA; J: TRBJ1-1; V: TRBV28
CDR3: CASSMGQGFGYTF; DNA: TGTGCCAGCAGCATGGGACAGGGCTTTGGCTACACCTTC; D: TRBD1; size: NA; J: TRBJ1-2; V: TRBV7-9
CDR3: CASPTGQGANQPQHF; DNA: TGTGCCAGTCCCACCGGACAGGGGGCTAATCAGCCCCAGCATTTT; D: TRBD1; size: NA; J: TRBJ1-5; V: TRBV19
CDR3: CAWSLIAGGPEAFF; DNA: TGTGCCTGGAGTTTAATCGCGGGTGGCCCTGAAGCTTTCTTT; D: NA; size: NA; J: TRBJ1-1; V: TRBV30
CDR3: CASSPGTSGNEQYF; DNA: TGTGCCAGCAGCCCCGGGACTAGCGGTAACGAGCAGTACTTC; D: TRBD2; size: few; J: TRBJ2-7; V: TRBV14
CDR3: CASSGQGREKLFF; DNA: TGTGCCAGCTCAGGACAGGGCAGAGAAAAACTGTTTTTT; D: TRBD1; size: few; J: TRBJ1-4; V: TRBV18
CDR3: CASSRRVEGNQPQHF; DNA: TGTGCCAGCAGTCGACGGGTTGAGGGCAATCAGCCCCAGCATTTT; D: NA; size: NA; J: TRBJ1-5; V: TRBV6-5
CDR3: CASSLGSPGQYF; DNA: TGTGCCAGCAGTTTAGGGTCCCCGGGGCAGTATTTT; D: NA; size: NA; J: TRBJ2-3; V: TRBV12-3/TRBV12-4
CDR3: CASSLWTGGYGYTF; DNA: TGTGCCAGCAGCCTCTGGACAGGGGGGTATGGCTACACCTTC; D: TRBD1; size: NA; J: TRBJ1-2; V: TRBV6-5
CDR3: CASSLAENSPLHF; DNA: TGTGCCAGCAGCCTGGCGGAAAATTCACCCCTCCACTTT; D: NA; size: once; J: TRBJ1-6; V: TRBV27
CDR3: CASSFRGGQAQPQHF; DNA: TGTGCCAGCAGCTTTAGAGGAGGACAGGCGCAGCCCCAGCATTTT; D: TRBD1; size: NA; J: TRBJ1-5; V: TRBV7-8
CDR3: CASSLQGAQGGSEQFF; DNA: TGTGCCAGCAGTTTACAGGGGGCGCAAGGCGGGAGCGAGCAGTTCTTC; D: TRBD1; size: NA; J: TRBJ2-1; V: TRBV7-8
CDR3: CASSPDRVDQPQHF; DNA: TGTGCCAGCAGTCCCGACAGGGTAGATCAGCCCCAGCATTTT; D: TRBD1; size: NA; J: TRBJ1-5; V: TRBV28
CDR3: CASSQDRGTGLPDTQYF; DNA: TGCGCCAGCAGCCAAGATCGCGGGACAGGGCTCCCAGATACGCAGTATTTT; D: TRBD1; size: NA; J: TRBJ2-3; V: TRBV4-3
CDR3: CASSQGGGNQPQHF; DNA: TGTGCCAGCAGCCAGGGGGGGGGAAATCAGCCCCAGCATTTT; D: NA; size: NA; J: TRBJ1-5; V: TRBV14
CDR3: CASSPGQRYGYTF; DNA: TGTGCCAGCAGCCCAGGACAGCGTTATGGCTACACCTTC; D: NA; size: few; J: TRBJ1-2; V: TRBV14
CDR3: CASSSWTSGGTDTQYF; DNA: TGTGCCAGCAGTTCCTGGACTAGCGGGGGCACAGATACGCAGTATTTT; D: TRBD2; size: NA; J: TRBJ2-3; V: TRBV27
CDR3: CAWERTRGGYQETQYF; DNA: TGTGCCTGGGAGCGAACGCGGGGGGGGTACCAAGAGACCCAGTACTTC; D: TRBD2; size: NA; J: TRBJ2-5; V: TRBV30
CDR3: CASRKTGTTNSPLHF; DNA: TGTGCCAGCAGAAAGACAGGCACTACAAATTCACCCCTCCACTTT; D: NA; size: NA; J: TRBJ1-6; V: TRBV2
CDR3: CASSSMGTSGGDTQYF; DNA: TGTGCCAGCAGCTCTATGGGGACTAGCGGGGGGGATACGCAGTATTTT; D: TRBD2; size: NA; J: TRBJ2-3; V: TRBV9
CDR3: CASSLAGVAGGREYF; DNA: TGCGCCAGCAGCTTGGCCGGGGTAGCGGGAGGGCGGGAGTACTTC; D: TRBD2; size: NA; J: TRBJ2-7; V: TRBV5-1
CDR3: CASSVESSNLHF; DNA: TGTGCCAGCAGCGTAGAATCCAGTAATCTCCACTTT; D: NA; size: NA; J: TRBJ1-6; V: TRBV9
CDR3: CASRRDRGNQPQHF; DNA: TGTGCCAGCAGACGGGACAGGGGGAATCAGCCCCAGCATTTT; D: TRBD1; size: NA; J: TRBJ1-5; V: TRBV28
CDR3: CASSLTGPDGYTF; DNA: TGTGCCAGCAGCTTAACAGGGCCGGATGGCTACACCTTC; D: NA; size: NA; J: TRBJ1-2; V: TRBV11-2
CDR3: CASSESGREQFF; DNA: TGTGCCAGCAGTGAATCAGGAAGAGAGCAGTTCTTC; D: NA; size: NA; J: TRBJ2-1; V: TRBV2
CDR3: CASSLGGGGGYGYTF; DNA: TGTGCCAGCAGCTTAGGTGGGGGGGGCGGCTATGGCTACACCTTC; D: NA; size: NA; J: TRBJ1-2; V: TRBV7-2
CDR3: CASSLAGAKNIQYF; DNA: TGTGCCAGCAGTTTGGCGGGGGCCAAAAACATTCAGTACTTC; D: NA; size: NA; J: TRBJ2-4; V: TRBV28
CDR3: CAWTHSTYLEAFF; DNA: TGTGCCTGGACCCATTCAACTTATTTGGAAGCTTTCTTT; D: NA; size: NA; J: TRBJ1-1; V: TRBV30
CDR3: CATSPPGGGNEQFF; DNA: TGTGCCACCAGTCCTCCCGGGGGAGGCAATGAGCAGTTCTTC; D: NA; size: NA; J: TRBJ2-1; V: TRBV24-1
CDR3: CASSVDNRDYTGELFF; DNA: TGTGCCAGCAGCGTTGACAACCGGGACTACACCGGGGAGCTGTTTTTT; D: NA; size: NA; J: TRBJ2-2; V: TRBV9
CDR3: CASSLALLAGGSTDTQYF; DNA: TGTGCCAGCAGCTTAGCCTTACTAGCGGGGGGGAGCACAGATACGCAGTATTTT; D: TRBD2; size: NA; J: TRBJ2-3; V: TRBV11-2
CDR3: CAWRGLAGDEQFF; DNA: TGTGCCTGGAGGGGCCTAGCGGGGGATGAGCAGTTCTTC; D: TRBD2; size: NA; J: TRBJ2-1; V: TRBV30
CDR3: CASSSVSREQFF; DNA: TGCGCCAGCAGCTCCGTCTCCCGTGAGCAGTTCTTC; D: NA; size: NA; J: TRBJ2-1; V: TRBV5-1
CDR3: CASSQVQGAREQYF; DNA: TGTGCCAGCAGCCAAGTACAGGGGGCGCGCGAGCAGTACTTC; D: TRBD1; size: NA; J: TRBJ2-7; V: TRBV3-1/TRBV3-2
CDR3: CAWKKGRGFTGGPNEQYF; DNA: TGTGCCTGGAAAAAGGGCAGGGGTTTTACGGGAGGGCCTAACGAGCAGTACTTC; D: TRBD2; size: NA; J: TRBJ2-7; V: TRBV30
CDR3: CSVEPFGLAMETQYF; DNA: TGCAGCGTTGAGCCCTTTGGACTAGCGATGGAGACCCAGTACTTC; D: TRBD2; size: NA; J: TRBJ2-5; V: TRBV29-1
CDR3: CASSQDDRRSTNEKLFF; DNA: TGTGCCAGCAGCCAAGACGACAGAAGATCAACTAATGAAAAACTGTTTTTT; D: NA; size: NA; J: TRBJ1-4; V: TRBV3-1/TRBV3-2
CDR3: CASSVTSGPYNEQFF; DNA: TGTGCCAGCAGCGTCACTAGCGGCCCCTACAATGAGCAGTTCTTC; D: TRBD2; size: NA; J: TRBJ2-1; V: TRBV11-3
CDR3: CASSSAGFATGTEAFF; DNA: TGTGCCAGCTCATCCGCGGGATTCGCGACTGGCACTGAAGCTTTCTTT; D: NA; size: once; J: TRBJ1-1; V: TRBV18
CDR3: CASSQEPGTGGMNTEAFF; DNA: TGCGCCAGCAGCCAAGAACCCGGGACAGGGGGCATGAACACTGAAGCTTTCTTT; D: TRBD1; size: NA; J: TRBJ1-1; V: TRBV4-3
CDR3: CASSLDSGNQPQHF; DNA: TGTGCCAGCAGCTTAGATAGCGGGAATCAGCCCCAGCATTTT; D: NA; size: NA; J: TRBJ1-5; V: TRBV11-2
CDR3: CASSFGTTNYEQYF; DNA: TGCGCCAGCAGCTTCGGGACAACAAACTACGAGCAGTACTTC; D: NA; size: NA; J: TRBJ2-7; V: TRBV5-1
CDR3: CASSVASGSSEQFF; DNA: TGTGCCAGCAGCGTAGCTAGCGGGAGTAGTGAGCAGTTCTTC; D: TRBD2; size: NA; J: TRBJ2-1; V: TRBV9
CDR3: CASSQESRRRTDTQYF; DNA: TGTGCCAGCAGCCAAGAAAGTAGGAGGCGCACAGATACGCAGTATTTT; D: NA; size: once; J: TRBJ2-3; V: TRBV4-2
CDR3: CASSYSFRGDEKLFF; DNA: TGTGCCAGCAGTTACTCATTCAGGGGTGACGAAAAACTGTTTTTT; D: NA; size: NA; J: TRBJ1-4; V: TRBV6-5